One and the same sample provided the 22 T cell receptor beta chains below, sequenced in a study of OX40 agonist ivuxolimab in advanced cancers. Some clones are missing from TCRdb's copy, which holds only in-frame ones; the method was immunoSEQ multiplex PCR. The sample yields 75,000 to 100,000 clones, around 80% seen once. The sample in question was CD4+ or CD8+ T cells sorted from blood, obtained in a trial of the OX40 agonist ivuxolimab. All receptors derive from an adult with an advanced solid tumor such as melanoma, head and neck, liver or kidney cancer.

The V gene is TRBV9, the J gene TRBJ2-7; possibly TRBD1 for D (5 bases). Trimming shortened V by 0 bases and J by 4 bases, and 8 bases separated the two germline ends. The CDR3 loop spans 13 amino acids. Germline values: CDR1 SGDLS, CDR2 YYNGEE. The chain's CDR3 is CASSVVAGYEQYF. CDR3 sequence (DNA): TGTGCCAGCAGCGTAGTAGCAGGGTACGAGCAGTACTTC.

CDR3 DNA sequence: TGTGCCAGCAGTTTATTGGGGACAGGCTCATATGGCTACACCTTC. This translates into CASSLLGTGSYGYTF. J is TRBJ1-2 and V is TRBV27; 8 bases map to TRBD1. J gave up 5 bases and V 1 base, and 6 bases lay outside the gene matches. The CDR3 sequence is 15 residues long. Germline lookup yields CDR1 MNHEY and CDR2 SMNVEV (reference sequence).

The rearrangement joins TRBV7-2 to TRBJ2-7; D is possibly TRBD2 (5 bases). Trimming left V 3 bases short and J 9 bases short, with 9 bases between. The CDR3 consists of 11 residues. Germline V gene sequence: CDR1 SGHTA, CDR2 FQGNSA. CDR3 DNA sequence: TGTGCCAGCAGCTTTCGGGGAAGGCAGTACTTC. The encoded protein is CASSFRGRQYF.

J is TRBJ1-2 and V is TRBV6-1; no definite D call. Trimming shortened V by 1 base and J by 0 bases, and 9 bases separated the two germline ends. The CDR3 is 15 amino acids. Germline values: CDR1 MNHNS, CDR2 SASEGT. In nucleotides, the CDR3 is TGTGCCAGCAGTGAAGGGGTGGCGTCTAACTATGGCTACACCTTC. This translates into CASSEGVASNYGYTF.

The chain carries TRBV7-2 and TRBJ2-7, with D tentatively TRBD1 or TRBD2 (5 bases each). The CDR3 has 13 residues. The V gene lost 0 bases and the J gene lost 4 bases, with 7 bases spanning the gap. CDR1 and CDR2 (germline): SGHTA, FQGNSA. CDR3: CASSLAGEYEQYF. CDR3 in DNA: TGTGCCAGCAGCTTAGCGGGGGAGTACGAGCAGTACTTC.

This rearrangement joins TRBV10-3 to TRBJ2-1, with 10 nucleotides matching TRBD2. The J segment lost 4 bases and the V segment lost 6 bases, leaving 3 bases of the junction unmatched. CDR3 length: 14 amino acids. Germline values: CDR1 ENHRY, CDR2 SYGVKD. The CDR3 protein is CAISPSGSYNEQFF. CDR3 bases: TGTGCCATCAGCCCTAGCGGGAGTTACAATGAGCAGTTCTTC.

This clone appeared once. The chain is built from TRBV4-2 and TRBJ1-2, with D tentatively TRBD1 (6 bases). CDR3 size: 14 residues. V lost 2 bases to trimming and J lost 6 bases, with 13 bases between them. Germline V lookup: CDR1 LGHNA, CDR2 YNFKEQ. CDR3 in amino acids: CASSQTTGLDGYTF. For the CDR3, the DNA is TGTGCCAGCAGCCAAACTACAGGGTTAGATGGCTACACCTTC.

The chain recombines TRBV18 with TRBJ2-7; TRBD1 might be the D (6 bases). Trimming took 3 bases from V and 4 from J, leaving 10 bases between them. Germline V gives CDR1 KGHSH, CDR2 LQKENI. The CDR3 covers 13 residues. CDR3 nucleotides: TGTGCCAGCTCACCCGGGACACAGTACGAGCAGTACTTC. This sequence encodes CASSPGTQYEQYF.

This clone turned up a few times. The rearrangement links TRBV7-2 to TRBJ1-2; possibly TRBD1 for D (5 bases). Germline-derived CDR1 and CDR2 are SGHTA and FQGNSA. This CDR3 has 14 amino acids. V was pared by 1 base and J by 7 bases, with 13 bases between. The CDR3 DNA reads as TGTGCCAGCAGCTTAGGGGGCAGGGTGGGTGGCTACACCTTC. Translation: CASSLGGRVGGYTF.

CDR3 sequence: CASSLVPSNTEAFF. DNA of the CDR3: TGTGCCAGCAGCTTAGTTCCCTCGAACACTGAAGCTTTCTTT. The chain employs TRBV7-9 and TRBJ1-1; no reliable D call. Germline CDR1 and CDR2: SEHNR and FQNEAQ (reference sequence). V lost 1 base and J lost 1, with 7 bases in between. The CDR3 spans 14 residues. The full variable domain, its missing parts supplied by reference TRBV7-9 and TRBJ1-1, is DTGVSQNPRHKITKRGQNVTFRCDPISEHNRLYWYRQTLGQGPEFLTYFQNEAQLEKSRLLSDRFSAERPKGSFSTLEIQRTEQGDSAMYLCASSLVPSNTEAFFGQGTRLTVV.

This rearrangement joins TRBV4-1 to TRBJ2-5; D gene ambiguous. The CDR3 consists of 12 residues. V gave up 0 bases and J gave up 5 bases, with 4 bases separating them. Germline V lookup: CDR1 MGHRA, CDR2 YSYEKL. The DNA for the CDR3 is TGCGCCAGCAGCCAAGACGAGGAGACCCAGTACTTC. Its translation: CASSQDEETQYF.

The CDR3, as DNA: TGTGCCAGCTCACCGGGGCAGGCCGTAGAGCAGTTCTTC. Encoded protein: CASSPGQAVEQFF. This chain joins TRBV18 and TRBJ2-1; D might be TRBD1 (5 bases). The V gene lost 3 bases and the J gene lost 10 bases, with 13 bases spanning the gap. The CDR3 totals 13 residues. The germline V gene has CDR1 KGHSH and CDR2 LQKENI.

V and J are TRBV5-1 and TRBJ1-5; D is uncertain. CDR1 and CDR2 (germline): SGHRS, YFSETQ. This CDR3 region has 13 residues. The germline V and J ends were trimmed by 0 bases and 4 bases, with 5 bases remaining between them. Here the CDR3 reads CASSLEVNQPQHF. The CDR3, as DNA: TGCGCCAGCAGCTTGGAGGTGAATCAGCCCCAGCATTTT.

CDR3 nucleotides: TGTGCCAGCAGCTTAGCCCGGCCTAGCAGCACCGGGGAGCTGTTTTTT. Its protein product is CASSLARPSSTGELFF. The gene calls are TRBV7-9 and TRBJ2-2, with TRBD2 as a possible D gene (5 bases). Between the trimmed V and J ends, which lost 0 bases and 4 bases, there was a span of 12 bases. The CDR3 is 16 residues long. Germline assignment: CDR1 SEHNR and CDR2 FQNEAQ (reference sequence).

The chain combines TRBV5-8 with TRBJ2-2; no firm D call. The V gene's germline CDR1 is SGHTS and CDR2 YDEGEE. Trimming shortened V by 0 bases and J by 7 bases, and 4 bases separated the two germline ends. This CDR3 has 12 residues. CDR3 in amino acids: CASSLGLGELFF. CDR3 nucleotides: TGTGCCAGCAGCTTGGGACTCGGGGAGCTGTTTTTT.

The genes are TRBV4-2 and TRBJ2-7, with 9 nucleotides matching TRBD2. Germline V gene sequence: CDR1 LGHNA, CDR2 YNFKEQ. There are 16 residues in the CDR3. The trim removed 0 bases at V and 5 bases at J, leaving 8 bases unmatched. This CDR3 is CASSQEMASGNHEQYF. DNA of the CDR3: TGTGCCAGCAGCCAAGAAATGGCTAGCGGGAATCACGAGCAGTACTTC.

J is TRBJ2-7 and V is TRBV2, with D hard to call. V dropped 1 base and J dropped 0 bases, with 10 bases sitting between them. Germline values: CDR1 SNHLY, CDR2 FYNNEI. CDR3 length: 15 residues. DNA of the CDR3: TGTGCCAGCAGTGAAGGGCGGCAGAGCTCCTACGAGCAGTACTTC. Protein product: CASSEGRQSSYEQYF. The complete variable domain, with remaining parts taken from reference TRBV2 and TRBJ2-7, reads EPEVTQTPSHQVTQMGQEVILRCVPISNHLYFYWYRQILGQKVEFLVSFYNNEISEKSEIFDDQFSVERPDGSNFTLKIRSTKLEDSAMYFCASSEGRQSSYEQYFGPGTRLTVT.

In its sample, this clone was seen a few times. The genes are TRBV30 and TRBJ1-6; D uncertain. V shed 3 bases and J shed 9 bases, with 12 bases lying between them. Germline assignment: CDR1 GTSNPN and CDR2 SVGIG (reference sequence). CDR3 length: 13 amino acids. Here the CDR3 reads CAWSPGPLSPLHF. Written as DNA, the CDR3 is TGTGCCTGGAGCCCTGGACCGCTTTCACCCCTCCACTTT.

The gene calls are TRBV19 and TRBJ2-5; 8 bases match TRBD2. Per the germline V gene, CDR1 is LNHDA and CDR2 is SQIVND (reference sequence). Trimming took 1 base from V and 5 from J; bases not matched to a gene: 6. The CDR3 loop spans 15 amino acids. The CDR3 DNA reads TGTGCCAGTAGTATAGTAACGGGAGGGCCGGAGACCCAGTACTTC. Encoded protein: CASSIVTGGPETQYF. Full variable domain (rest looked up from reference TRBV19 and TRBJ2-5): DGGITQSPKYLFRKEGQNVTLSCEQNLNHDAMYWYRQDPGQGLRLIYYSQIVNDFQKGDIAEGYSVSREKKESFPLTVTSAQKNPTAFYLCASSIVTGGPETQYFGPGTRLLVL.

The chain has TRBV6-1 and TRBJ1-2; D possibly corresponds to TRBD1 (5 bases). Germline V CDR1 and CDR2: MNHNS, SASEGT. This CDR3 spans 14 amino acids. Trimming stripped 8 bases from V and 8 bases from J, with 21 bases between. The CDR3 here is CASLDGGSNSGYTF. For the CDR3, the DNA is TGTGCCAGCCTGGACGGGGGTTCGAATTCCGGCTACACCTTC.

The chain joins TRBV19 to TRBJ1-5; D might be TRBD1 (5 bases). V lost 6 bases and J 3 bases, leaving 9 bases between the germline ends. Germline assignment: CDR1 LNHDA and CDR2 SQIVND (reference sequence). The length of the CDR3 is 13 residues. This chain's CDR3 is CASSPGYNQPQHF. For the CDR3, the DNA is TGTGCCAGTAGCCCAGGGTACAATCAGCCCCAGCATTTT.

This clone was found a few times. The genes are TRBV7-2 and TRBJ2-3, with a weak D call TRBD2 (5 bases). In germline, CDR1 is SGHTA, CDR2 FQGNSA. The CDR3 is 16 residues long. With 3 bases removed from V and 4 bases from J, the gap between germline ends came to 17 bases. The CDR3 loop is CASSFLSAARADTQYF. CDR3 nucleotides: TGTGCCAGCAGCTTCTTAAGCGCGGCGAGGGCAGATACGCAGTATTTT.